This T cell receptor (beta chain) was recorded in a study of blood T cell repertoires in COVID-19. Overall study context: The analysed material was cDNA or gDNA that came from T cells, B-cell-depleted T cells, or PBMCs.

Authors' processing steps: Quantification of nucleated cells was approximated via reference gene primer amplification. The assay was immunoSEQ multiplex PCR, and TCRdb's table has in-frame clones only and misses some. V and J calls and clone size are as listed in that table; D and trimming were resolved from the DNA. The data hold about 250,000 clones, with about 88% observed a single time. Participant-given clinical history determined each cohort assignment. What the recovered Cohort 3 donors had was two negative PCRs, clearance, or symptom resolution. The specimen sequenced was PBMCs or T cells enriched from blood (not recorded which). The sequence was collected from a woman aged 50 to 65 who had recovered from COVID-19.

This CDR3 reads CASSRQSYGYTF. The CDR3 DNA reads TGTGCCAGCAGTCGACAGTCCTATGGCTACACCTTC. V and J are TRBV2 and TRBJ1-2; possible D gene TRBD1, 5 bases. Trimming removed 5 bases from V and 4 bases from J, with 8 bases in between. The CDR3 extends over 12 amino acids. The germline CDR1 and CDR2 sequences are SNHLY and FYNNEI.